Shown below are 32 T cell receptor beta chains from a single sample sequenced in a study of T cell clusters in autoimmune cytopenias. Approximately 36,000 genome equivalents of blood DNA were amplified for TRB. Multiplex touch-down PCR amplified TRB using TRB-A and TRB-B pools in one tube. For each CDR3 protein, TCRdb gives one entry from its re-call of the multiplex PCR reads, without DNA. In all, the sample yields about 4,000 distinct CDR3 sequences. The specimen sequenced was peripheral blood. These TCRs come from a human donor with an autoimmune cytopenia or autoimmune hepatitis (not recorded which).

The chain is built from TRBV15 and TRBJ1-2; TCRdb calls TRBD1, which cannot be checked without DNA. In germline, CDR1 is LNHNV, CDR2 YYDKDF (reference sequence). This CDR3 spans 16 amino acids. The CDR3 sequence is CATSTDLGTGPNGYTF.

This clonotype is identified as large (0.1 to 1%) from frequency. This rearrangement joins TRBV19 to TRBJ2-3; as DNA is missing, the TRBD2 call by TCRdb cannot be tested. This CDR3 is 15 amino acids long. Germline values: CDR1 LNHDA, CDR2 SQIVND (reference sequence). CDR3 sequence reads: CASSIDRDTTGTQYF.

The V call is TRBV18, the J call TRBJ2-7; TCRdb returns TRBD1, unconfirmable since there is no DNA. Germline CDR1 is KGHSH and CDR2 is LQKENI. The CDR3 spans 16 residues. CDR3 sequence: CASSPIRGTEIYEQYF. The full variable domain, with the rest looked up from reference TRBV18 and TRBJ2-7, is NAGVMQNPRHLVRRRGQEARLRCSPMKGHSHVYWYRQLPEEGLKFMVYLQKENIIDESGMPKERFSAEFPKEGPSILRIQQVVRGDSAAYFCASSPIRGTEIYEQYFGPGTRLTVT.

The chain joins TRBV30 to TRBJ2-1; the D call from TCRdb, TRBD2, cannot be confirmed without DNA. CDR1 is GTSNPN, CDR2 SVGIG, per germline (reference sequence). This CDR3 spans 14 amino acids. The CDR3 here is CAGRGSSGINEQFF.

This sequence joins TRBV6-2 or TRBV6-3 and TRBJ2-7. CDR3 length: 15 residues. Germline V CDR1 and CDR2: MNHEY, SVGEGT. CDR3 protein: CASRRSRTEAYEQYF.

This sequence joins TRBV6-2 or TRBV6-3 and TRBJ2-2; TCRdb gives TRBD2 as the D gene, but with no DNA this cannot be confirmed. Germline V gene data show CDR1 as MNHEY and CDR2 as SVGEGT. CDR3 length equals 18 residues. The CDR3: CASSYRTSGRGNTGELFF.

In terms of frequency, this clonotype is medium-sized. This sequence joins TRBV30 and TRBJ2-7; the D gene TCRdb calls, TRBD2, cannot be checked with no DNA. The germline CDR1 and CDR2 sequences are GTSNPN and SVGIG (reference sequence). CDR3 length equals 16 residues. CDR3 in amino acids: CAWRVKELAGAYEQYF.

Measured by frequency, this clonotype is medium-sized. CDR3 region: CASSRQENEQFF. The chain uses TRBV6-1 and TRBJ2-1; TCRdb's assignment of TRBD1 cannot be checked, as there is no DNA. The CDR3 is made up of 12 amino acids. Germline V gene lookup returns CDR1 MNHNS and CDR2 SASEGT.

The chain employs TRBV6-6 and TRBJ1-5; TCRdb calls TRBD1, which cannot be checked without DNA. The V gene's germline CDR1 is MNHNY and CDR2 SVGAGI (reference sequence). The length of the CDR3 is 14 residues. The CDR3: CASSLGRSNQPQHF.

This clonotype is medium-sized by frequency. V and J are TRBV19 and TRBJ2-7. Germline CDR1 and CDR2: LNHDA and SQIVND (reference sequence). CDR3 length: 13 amino acids. The chain's CDR3 is CASSMSVTYEQYF.

This chain connects TRBV5-4 to TRBJ1-4. Germline V lookup: CDR1 SGHNT, CDR2 YYREEE (reference sequence). The CDR3 is 15 amino acids. The CDR3 region is CASSTGPGEGEKLFF.

This sequence joins TRBV12-3 or TRBV12-4 and TRBJ2-1; the TCRdb D gene call, TRBD1, has no DNA to confirm it. CDR3 length equals 16 residues. The CDR3 reads CASREKTGGAFNEQFF.

This clonotype is called medium-sized based on its frequency. The chain combines TRBV5-5 with TRBJ2-7; absent DNA, TCRdb's TRBD1 call cannot be checked. CDR3 length: 13 amino acids. Germline CDR1 is SGHKS and CDR2 is YYEKEE (reference sequence). CDR3 sequence reads: CASSGFTGDEQYF.

This clonotype counts as medium-sized by frequency. CDR3 sequence reads: CASSYSLGRQDTQYF. V is TRBV6-5 and J is TRBJ2-3; absent DNA, TCRdb's TRBD2 call cannot be checked. The CDR3 loop spans 15 amino acids. Germline V lookup: CDR1 MNHEY, CDR2 SVGAGI.

The V gene is TRBV30, the J gene TRBJ2-7; TCRdb calls TRBD2, which cannot be checked without DNA. The CDR3 runs 15 residues. The germline V gene has CDR1 GTSNPN and CDR2 SVGIG (reference sequence). The chain's CDR3 is CASSSGLAGPYEQYF.

The chain links TRBV7-2 to TRBJ2-7; TCRdb outputs TRBD1, but without DNA this stays unchecked. This CDR3 has 15 residues. The germline V gene encodes CDR1 SGHTA and CDR2 FQGNSA. The CDR3: CASSRQGGLSYEQYF.

The J gene is TRBJ2-2, the V gene TRBV5-1. Germline V CDR1 and CDR2: SGHRS, YFSETQ. This CDR3 spans 11 amino acids. The chain's CDR3 is CASSLAGELFF.

This rearrangement joins TRBV5-6 to TRBJ2-1; TCRdb indicates TRBD1, and absent DNA this call remains unverified. Germline values: CDR1 SGHDT, CDR2 YYEEEE. The length of the CDR3 is 17 residues. CDR3 residues: CASLGGPATTSFYEQFF.

This clonotype shows up as medium-sized (0.01 to 0.1%) by frequency. The rearrangement links TRBV19 to TRBJ2-3; the TCRdb call, TRBD1, lacks DNA for checking. The germline gives CDR1 LNHDA, CDR2 SQIVND (reference sequence). The CDR3 consists of 15 residues. Here the CDR3 reads CASSKADRGLGTQYF.

V is TRBV18 and J is TRBJ2-7; TCRdb picks TRBD2, but there is no DNA to check that call. Germline V gives CDR1 KGHSH, CDR2 LQKENI. The CDR3 consists of 15 residues. The CDR3 loop reads CASSKLAGGPREQYF.

According to its frequency, this clonotype is medium-sized. This sequence joins TRBV7-2 and TRBJ2-3; the TCRdb call, TRBD2, lacks DNA for checking. This CDR3 spans 12 amino acids. Germline-derived CDR1 and CDR2 are SGHTA and FQGNSA. The CDR3 region is CASSPGGNTQYF.

This chain links TRBV12-3 or TRBV12-4 with TRBJ2-1; there is no DNA to check the TCRdb D call of TRBD2. This CDR3 region has 16 residues. The CDR3 is CASSLLRGSGRGEQFF.

V is TRBV7-6 and J is TRBJ2-1; without DNA, the TCRdb call of TRBD2 cannot be checked. There are 16 residues in the CDR3. CDR1 and CDR2 (germline): SGHVS, FNYEAQ. CDR3 protein: CASSLVAGVAYNEQFF.

This clonotype is called large based on its frequency. The genes are TRBV5-4 and TRBJ2-3. Germline loops: CDR1 SGHNT, CDR2 YYREEE (reference sequence). The CDR3 contains 13 residues. CDR3 protein: CASSLGFTDTQYF.

This chain joins TRBV5-5 and TRBJ1-6; TCRdb designates TRBD1, a call that cannot be tested without DNA. Germline V gene sequence: CDR1 SGHKS, CDR2 YYEKEE (reference sequence). This CDR3 contains 15 residues. The CDR3 here is CASTLSGAQNSPLHF.

The V and J genes are TRBV19 and TRBJ1-5. The CDR3 has 14 amino acids. CDR1 and CDR2 (germline): LNHDA, SQIVND (reference sequence). CDR3 loop: CASNQVASHQPQHF.

The chain uses TRBV6-1 and TRBJ1-6; checking the TCRdb D call of TRBD1 is not possible without DNA. Germline V gives CDR1 MNHNS, CDR2 SASEGT. The CDR3 totals 14 residues. CDR3 region: CASTGGQSNSPLHF.

J is TRBJ1-6 and V is TRBV7-2; absent DNA, TCRdb's TRBD1 call cannot be checked. The CDR3 totals 15 residues. CDR1 SGHTA and CDR2 FQGNSA come from the germline V gene. CDR3 region: CASSQEGQGLSPLHF.

The chain links TRBV11-1 to TRBJ2-1; TCRdb picks TRBD1, but there is no DNA to check that call. Germline-derived CDR1 and CDR2 are SGHAT and FQDESV (reference sequence). The CDR3 length is 18 residues. The CDR3 sequence: CASTPPVGGSLSYNEQFF.

This chain uses TRBV6-6 with TRBJ2-7; checking the TCRdb D call of TRBD2 is not possible without DNA. The CDR3 length is 12 residues. Germline CDR1 and CDR2: MNHNY and SVGAGI (reference sequence). CDR3 sequence reads: CASSPGTAEQYF.

The genes are TRBV18 and TRBJ2-5; the D call of TRBD1 rests on TCRdb alone, since no DNA is present to check it. Germline CDR1 is KGHSH and CDR2 is LQKENI. This CDR3 region has 13 residues. The CDR3 loop reads CASTTGMLETQYF.

The V call is TRBV6-1, the J call TRBJ2-7; TCRdb names TRBD1, which stays unverified in the absence of DNA. The CDR3 has 14 residues. CDR1 is MNHNS and CDR2 is SASEGT in the germline V gene. CDR3 loop: CASTHTGPTISPYF.